This T cell receptor beta chain was identified in a study of blood T cells in healthy people across ages. Study-wide background: Every two T cells gave about one barcoded beta molecule via template switching. Study-wide results and limits: Diversity figures based on one million T cells were deemed too low.

The authors ran a second PCR of about 6 to 11 cycles using a sample-barcoded 5' primer and a J-beta primer mix. MiXCR was run by TCRdb on the 5' RACE reads, yielding one entry per CDR3 protein. Of more than 1 million distinct CDR3 sequences listed, under 55% are singletons. The draw of peripheral blood yielded ten milliliters from each donor. With each sample, at least 6 micrograms of total RNA were extracted. On this clonotype: Its antigen is currently unknown.

The V gene end was trimmed by 7 bases and the J gene end by 5 bases; junction bases not matched to a gene: 7. The CDR3 contains 13 residues. CDR1 is SGHAT, CDR2 FQNNGV, per germline. The sequenced sample was blood. The TCR was taken from a woman aged 55 to 70 in good health. The rearrangement uses TRBV11-2 and TRBJ2-7; 8 bases map to TRBD2. This CDR3 is CASNIAGRNEQYF. As DNA, the CDR3 is TGTGCCAGCAACATAGCGGGGAGGAACGAGCAGTACTTC.